Presented here are 2 T cell receptor beta chains from one specimen sequenced in a study of somatic mutations in cytotoxic T cells in rheumatoid arthritis. Generated by immunoSEQ multiplex PCR, the TCRdb table keeps only in-frame clones and is missing some. The repertoire includes tens of thousands of clones, around 80% of them detected once, and roughly 3.2% sits in the top ten. The sample comprised CD8+ T cells sorted from blood. The receptors stem from a man aged 35 to 55 in good health.

The chain couples TRBV7-9 to TRBJ2-7; 9 bases match TRBD2. This CDR3 is 13 amino acids long. Germline CDR1 and CDR2: SEHNR and FQNEAQ (reference sequence). With V trimmed by 3 bases and J by 3 bases, 0 bases remained unmatched. The CDR3 DNA reads as TGTGCCAGCAGCTTTAGCGGGAGCTACGAGCAGTACTTC. Its translation is CASSFSGSYEQYF.

The rearrangement joins TRBV25-1 to TRBJ2-7, with D unresolved. Germline V gene data show CDR1 as MGHDK and CDR2 as SYGVNS. The V end lost 1 base, the J end lost 3 bases, and 13 bases lay between the germline ends. This CDR3 has 15 amino acids. CDR3 bases: TGTGCCAGCAGTGAATCAACCAGATACAGCTACGAGCAGTACTTC. This translates into CASSESTRYSYEQYF.